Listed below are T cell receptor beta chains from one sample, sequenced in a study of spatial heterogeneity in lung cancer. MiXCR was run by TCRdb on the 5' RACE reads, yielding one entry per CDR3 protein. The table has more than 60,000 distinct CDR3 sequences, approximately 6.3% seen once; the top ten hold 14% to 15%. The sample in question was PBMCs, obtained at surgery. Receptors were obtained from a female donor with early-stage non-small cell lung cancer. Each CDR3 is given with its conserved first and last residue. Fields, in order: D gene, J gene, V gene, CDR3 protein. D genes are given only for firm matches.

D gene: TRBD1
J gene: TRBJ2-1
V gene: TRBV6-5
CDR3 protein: CASRPLVVGQGQYNEQFF

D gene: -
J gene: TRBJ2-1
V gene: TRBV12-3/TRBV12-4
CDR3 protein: CASSLGDFNEQFF

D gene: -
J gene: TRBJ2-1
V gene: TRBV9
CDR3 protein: CASSVTPSSYNEQFF

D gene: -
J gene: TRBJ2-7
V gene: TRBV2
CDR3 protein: CASSALTSSYEQYF

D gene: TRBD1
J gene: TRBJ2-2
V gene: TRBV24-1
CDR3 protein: CATSDWTGLNTGELFF

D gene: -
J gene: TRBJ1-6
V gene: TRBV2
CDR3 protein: CARNREGNSPLHF

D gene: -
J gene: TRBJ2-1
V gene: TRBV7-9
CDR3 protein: CASSARRSSYNEQFF

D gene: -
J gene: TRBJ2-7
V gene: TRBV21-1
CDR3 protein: CASSKADYEQYF

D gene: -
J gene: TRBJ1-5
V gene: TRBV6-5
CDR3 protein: CASSLRGQPQHF

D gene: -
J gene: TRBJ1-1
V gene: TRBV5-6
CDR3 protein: CASSWGVNTEAFF

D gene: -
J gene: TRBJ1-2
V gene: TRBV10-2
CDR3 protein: CASSEEQNYGYTF

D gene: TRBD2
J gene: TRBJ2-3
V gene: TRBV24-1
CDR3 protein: CATSDVGLAGTTDTQYF

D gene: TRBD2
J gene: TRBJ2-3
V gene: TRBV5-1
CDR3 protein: CASSLKLAADTQYF

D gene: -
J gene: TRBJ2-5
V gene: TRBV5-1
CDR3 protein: CASSLAGGPETQYF

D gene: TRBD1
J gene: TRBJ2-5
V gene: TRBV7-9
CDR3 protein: CASSWGQGLETQYF

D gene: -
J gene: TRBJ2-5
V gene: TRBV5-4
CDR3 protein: CASSGKAGGRETQYF

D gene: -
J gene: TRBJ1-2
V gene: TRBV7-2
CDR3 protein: CASSLATGNNTF

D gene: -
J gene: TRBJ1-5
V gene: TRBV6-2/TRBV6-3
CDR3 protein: CASSYGQAVNQPQHF

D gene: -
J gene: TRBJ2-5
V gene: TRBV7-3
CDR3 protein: CASSSLGKGGETQYF

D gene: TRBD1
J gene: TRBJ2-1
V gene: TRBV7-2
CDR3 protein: CASSLIRGSSYNEQFF

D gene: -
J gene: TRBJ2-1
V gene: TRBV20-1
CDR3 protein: CTSRGGQWNEQFF

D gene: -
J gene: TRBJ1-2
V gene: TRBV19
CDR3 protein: CATLGDRSYGYTF

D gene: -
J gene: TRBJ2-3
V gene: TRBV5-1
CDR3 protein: CASSLDMDTQYF

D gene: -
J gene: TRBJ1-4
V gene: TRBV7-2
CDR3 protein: CASSVAPTNEKLFF